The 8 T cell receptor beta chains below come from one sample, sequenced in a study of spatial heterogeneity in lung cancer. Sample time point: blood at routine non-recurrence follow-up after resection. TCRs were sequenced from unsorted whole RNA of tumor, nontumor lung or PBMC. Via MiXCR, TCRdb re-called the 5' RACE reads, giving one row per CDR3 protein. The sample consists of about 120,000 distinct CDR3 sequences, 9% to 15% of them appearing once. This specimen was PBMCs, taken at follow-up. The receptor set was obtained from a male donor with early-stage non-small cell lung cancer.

Here the CDR3 DNA reads TGTGCCAGCAGCTTGGGACAGGGGGCGTTTGAGACCCAGTACTTC. Its translation is CASSLGQGAFETQYF. This chain joins TRBV7-3 and TRBJ2-5; the match to TRBD1 covers 12 bases. Germline values: CDR1 SGHTA, CDR2 FQGTGA. This CDR3 has 15 residues. With V trimmed by 3 bases and J by 5 bases, 4 bases remained unmatched.

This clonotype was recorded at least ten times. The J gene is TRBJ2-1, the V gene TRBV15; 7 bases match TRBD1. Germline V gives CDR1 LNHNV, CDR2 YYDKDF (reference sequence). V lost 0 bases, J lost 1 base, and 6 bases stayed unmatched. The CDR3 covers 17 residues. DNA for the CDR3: TGTGCCACCAGCAGAGATCTGAGGGGGCGATCCTACAATGAGCAGTTCTTC. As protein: CATSRDLRGRSYNEQFF.

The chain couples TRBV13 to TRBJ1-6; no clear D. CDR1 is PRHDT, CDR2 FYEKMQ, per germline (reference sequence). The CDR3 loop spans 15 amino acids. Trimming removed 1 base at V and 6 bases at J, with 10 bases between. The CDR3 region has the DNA TGTGCCAGCAGCTTAGAGGGCTTTCGTAATTCACCCCTCCACTTT. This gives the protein CASSLEGFRNSPLHF.

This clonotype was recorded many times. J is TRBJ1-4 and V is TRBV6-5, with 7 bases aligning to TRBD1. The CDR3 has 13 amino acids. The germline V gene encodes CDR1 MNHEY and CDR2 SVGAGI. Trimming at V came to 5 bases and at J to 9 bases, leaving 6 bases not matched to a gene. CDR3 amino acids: CASSRGTDKKLFF. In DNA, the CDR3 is TGTGCCAGCAGTAGGGGGACAGATAAAAAACTGTTTTTT.

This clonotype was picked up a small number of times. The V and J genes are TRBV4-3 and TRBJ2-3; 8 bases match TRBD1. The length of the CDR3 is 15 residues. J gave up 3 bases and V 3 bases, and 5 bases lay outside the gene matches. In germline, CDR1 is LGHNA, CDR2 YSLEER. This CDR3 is CASSQATGGTDTQYF. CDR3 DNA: TGCGCCAGCAGCCAGGCCACAGGGGGAACAGATACGCAGTATTTT.

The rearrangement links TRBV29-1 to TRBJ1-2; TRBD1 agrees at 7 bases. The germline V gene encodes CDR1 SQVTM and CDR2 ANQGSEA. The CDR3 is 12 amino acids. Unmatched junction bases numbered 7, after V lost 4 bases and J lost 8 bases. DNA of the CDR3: TGCAGCGTTGGAAGAACAGGGGAGGGCTACACCTTC. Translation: CSVGRTGEGYTF.

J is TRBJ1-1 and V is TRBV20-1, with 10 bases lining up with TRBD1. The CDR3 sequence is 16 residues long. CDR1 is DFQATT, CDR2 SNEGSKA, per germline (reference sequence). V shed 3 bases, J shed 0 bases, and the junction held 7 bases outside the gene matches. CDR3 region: CSASGDRGFMNTEAFF. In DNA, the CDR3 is TGCAGTGCTAGTGGGGACAGGGGTTTCATGAACACTGAAGCTTTCTTT.

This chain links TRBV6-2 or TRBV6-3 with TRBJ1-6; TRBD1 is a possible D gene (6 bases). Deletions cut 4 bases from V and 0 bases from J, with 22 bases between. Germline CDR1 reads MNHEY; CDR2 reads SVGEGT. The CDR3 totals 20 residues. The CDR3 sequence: CASSFFPGEDRSSYNSPLHF. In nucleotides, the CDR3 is TGTGCCAGCAGTTTTTTCCCGGGCGAAGACAGGAGCTCCTATAATTCACCCCTCCACTTT.